The 10 T cell receptor beta chains listed next were all sequenced from one sample in a study of blood T cell repertoires in COVID-19. Sequenced by immunoSEQ multiplex PCR; TCRdb stores in-frame clones only, minus some. There are about 140,000 clones in the sample; 65% to 90% occur only once, and about 7.5% lies in the top ten. The material sequenced was peripheral blood. These receptors all come from a human donor in a cohort sampled during active COVID-19.

This chain links TRBV7-9 with TRBJ2-2; TRBD1 might be the D (5 bases). This CDR3 spans 15 amino acids. Germline V gene lookup returns CDR1 SEHNR and CDR2 FQNEAQ (reference sequence). Between the trimmed V and J ends, which lost 5 bases and 6 bases, there was a span of 16 bases. CDR3 in DNA: TGTGCCAGCAGCCTTCGCAATGCAGGGTCCGGGGAGCTGTTTTTT. This encodes CASSLRNAGSGELFF.

The genes are TRBV10-3 and TRBJ2-7; D remains unclear. The V gene lost 3 bases and the J gene lost 3 bases, with 15 bases spanning the gap. The CDR3 is 15 residues long. Germline values: CDR1 ENHRY, CDR2 SYGVKD. CDR3 DNA sequence: TGTGCCATCAGTGAAATAAGTCGGGTTCGCTACGAGCAGTACTTC. Its protein product is CAISEISRVRYEQYF.

The chain recombines TRBV20-1 with TRBJ1-6, with D perhaps TRBD1 (6 bases). The V and J ends lost 3 bases and 8 bases respectively, with 17 bases between them. This CDR3 contains 15 residues. Germline V lookup: CDR1 DFQATT, CDR2 SNEGSKA (reference sequence). The CDR3 DNA follows: TGCAGTGCTAGTGGACACAGGGAAGGAGATTCACCCCTCCACTTT. Amino acid sequence: CSASGHREGDSPLHF.

The genes are TRBV9 and TRBJ2-7; 7 bases fit TRBD1. The junction had 7 bases not matched to a gene; V was cut back by 4 bases and J by 6 bases. CDR1 is SGDLS, CDR2 YYNGEE, per germline. The length of the CDR3 is 13 residues. Here the CDR3 reads CASSTRRDSEQYF. In DNA form, the CDR3 reads TGTGCCAGCAGCACCCGCCGGGACAGCGAGCAGTACTTC.

The chain couples TRBV28 to TRBJ1-4, with TRBD1 as a possible D gene (6 bases). The length of the CDR3 is 15 residues. Deletions cut 3 bases from V and 5 bases from J, with 13 bases between. Germline V CDR1 and CDR2: MDHEN, SYDVKM. The CDR3 sequence: CASSFSRGQNEKLFF. In DNA, the CDR3 is TGTGCCAGCAGTTTTAGCAGGGGTCAGAATGAAAAACTGTTTTTT.

The rearrangement uses TRBV11-2 and TRBJ1-2, with TRBD1 as a possible D gene (6 bases). Germline V gene sequence: CDR1 SGHAT, CDR2 FQNNGV. The CDR3 contains 15 residues. Trimming left V 5 bases short and J 8 bases short, with 21 bases between. In DNA form, the CDR3 reads TGTGCCAGCAGCCCCTCGTTGGTTGGGGGGGGCGGCTACACCTTC. Translation: CASSPSLVGGGGYTF.

V and J are TRBV19 and TRBJ2-1, with 10 bases fitting TRBD1. The V gene's germline CDR1 is LNHDA and CDR2 SQIVND (reference sequence). The CDR3 is 16 residues long. The V segment lost 3 bases and the J segment 7 bases; nucleotides outside the gene matches: 9. CDR3 nucleotide sequence: TGTGCCAGTAGTATTTTTGACAGGGGGCGAGGGAATGAGCAGTTCTTC. Its protein is CASSIFDRGRGNEQFF.

The rearrangement uses TRBV21-1 and TRBJ2-5; TRBD2, the D gene given by the table, was not confirmed from the DNA. TRBV21-1 is listed as a pseudogene. The CDR3 runs 16 residues. The CDR3 spells CASSKVTSRWEETQYF. CDR3 sequence (DNA): TGTGCCAGCAGCAAAGTGACTAGTAGATGGGAAGAGACCCAGTACTTC.

J is TRBJ1-1 and V is TRBV7-6, with TRBD1 identical over 8 bases. V lost 4 bases to trimming and J lost 6 bases; unmatched junction nucleotides: 4. CDR3 length: 13 amino acids. Germline values: CDR1 SGHVS, CDR2 FNYEAQ. In DNA form, the CDR3 reads TGTGCCAGCAGCTCACCACAGGGGGCTGAAGCTTTCTTT. Amino acid sequence: CASSSPQGAEAFF. The complete variable domain, with remaining parts taken from reference TRBV7-6 and TRBJ1-1, reads GAGVSQSPRYKVTKRGQDVALRCDPISGHVSLYWYRQALGQGPEFLTYFNYEAQQDKSGLPNDRFSAERPEGSISTLTIQRTEQRDSAMYRCASSSPQGAEAFFGQGTRLTVV.

This clone was detected only a few times. V usage is TRBV6-5 and J usage is TRBJ2-4; tentative D call: TRBD1 (6 bases). Germline CDR1 and CDR2: MNHEY and SVGAGI. The CDR3 has 15 residues. The germline V and J ends were trimmed by 4 bases and 1 base, with 11 bases remaining between them. CDR3 coding DNA: TGTGCCAGCAGTTTGTCAGGGGTGGCCAAAAACATTCAGTACTTC. Translating gives CASSLSGVAKNIQYF.